This TCR beta chain originates from a study of blood T cell repertoires in COVID-19. Overall study context: Material from acute and convalescent COVID-19 was sourced from the United States, Italy and Spain.

The CDR3 loop spans 13 amino acids. Trimming shortened V by 6 bases and J by 4 bases, and 13 bases separated the two germline ends. Germline V gene lookup returns CDR1 SGHRS and CDR2 YFSETQ. Authors' methods: Reference gene primer amplification gave estimated nucleated cell counts. Repertoires were generated with immunoSEQ multiplex PCR, while TCRdb's copy carries only in-frame clones and drops some. The DNA was the basis for D and trimming; V, J and clone size are from that table. This table has roughly 53,000 clones, approximately 87% appearing once. The specimen sequenced was peripheral blood. The sequence was collected from a woman older than 75 with COVID-19, enrolled during active disease. The chain uses TRBV5-1 and TRBJ1-1; no reliable D call. As DNA, the CDR3 is TGCGCCAGCACCGCCGGGGTACGCACTGAAGCTTTCTTT. Protein product: CASTAGVRTEAFF. The entire variable domain, with the rest obtained from reference TRBV5-1 and TRBJ1-1, is as follows: KAGVTQTPRYLIKTRGQQVTLSCSPISGHRSVSWYQQTPGQGLQFLFEYFSETQRNKGNFPGRFSGRQFSNSRSEMNVSTLELGDSALYLCASTAGVRTEAFFGQGTRLTVV.